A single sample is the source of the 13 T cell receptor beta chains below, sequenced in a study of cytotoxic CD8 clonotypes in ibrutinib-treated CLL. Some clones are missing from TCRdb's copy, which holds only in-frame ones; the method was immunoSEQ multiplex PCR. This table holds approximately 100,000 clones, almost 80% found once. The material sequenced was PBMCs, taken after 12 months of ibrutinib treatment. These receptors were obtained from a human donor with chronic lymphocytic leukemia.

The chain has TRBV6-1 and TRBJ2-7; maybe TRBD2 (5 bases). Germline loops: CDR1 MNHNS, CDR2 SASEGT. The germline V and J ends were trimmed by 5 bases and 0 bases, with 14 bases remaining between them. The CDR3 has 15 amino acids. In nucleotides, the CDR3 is TGTGCCAGCAGTTCCCGCGGGTTTACCTCCTACGAGCAGTACTTC. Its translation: CASSSRGFTSYEQYF.

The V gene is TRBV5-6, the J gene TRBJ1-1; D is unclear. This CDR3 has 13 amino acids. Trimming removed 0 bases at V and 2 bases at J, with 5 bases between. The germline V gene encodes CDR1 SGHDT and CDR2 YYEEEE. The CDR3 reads CASSLGGNTEAFF. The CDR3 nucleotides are TGTGCCAGCAGCTTGGGAGGAAACACTGAAGCTTTCTTT.

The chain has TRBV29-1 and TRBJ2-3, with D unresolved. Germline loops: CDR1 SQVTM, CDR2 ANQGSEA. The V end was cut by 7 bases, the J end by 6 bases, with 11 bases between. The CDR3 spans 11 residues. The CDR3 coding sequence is TGCAGCGCTACCTCCGGCGATACGCAGTATTTT. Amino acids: CSATSGDTQYF.

Here the CDR3 reads CASSYSTDRVGYTF. The CDR3 DNA sequence: TGTGCCAGCAGTTACTCTACGGACAGGGTCGGCTACACCTTC. This chain connects TRBV6-5 to TRBJ1-2, with 8 bases matching TRBD1. This CDR3 has 14 amino acids. Germline V gives CDR1 MNHEY, CDR2 SVGAGI. Trimming cost V 0 bases and J 8 bases; bases outside gene matches: 5.

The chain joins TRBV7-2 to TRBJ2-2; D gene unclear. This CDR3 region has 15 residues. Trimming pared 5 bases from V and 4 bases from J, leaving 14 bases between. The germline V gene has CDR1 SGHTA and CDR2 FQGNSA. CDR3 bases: TGTGCCAGCAGCGAGAGACCTCCAAGCACCGGGGAGCTGTTTTTT. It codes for CASSERPPSTGELFF.

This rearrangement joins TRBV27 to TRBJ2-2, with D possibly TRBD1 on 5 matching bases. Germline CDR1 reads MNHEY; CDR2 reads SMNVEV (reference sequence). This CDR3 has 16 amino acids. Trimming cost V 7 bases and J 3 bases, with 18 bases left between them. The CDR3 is CASTPRQGGDTGELFF. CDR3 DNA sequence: TGTGCCAGCACCCCCAGGCAGGGCGGTGACACCGGGGAGCTGTTTTTT.

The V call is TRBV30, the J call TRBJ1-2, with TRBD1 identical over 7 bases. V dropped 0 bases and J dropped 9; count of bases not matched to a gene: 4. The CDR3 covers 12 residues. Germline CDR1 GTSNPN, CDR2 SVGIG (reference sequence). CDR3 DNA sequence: TGTGCCTGGAGTGTACAGACAGGGCGCTACACCTTC. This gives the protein CAWSVQTGRYTF.

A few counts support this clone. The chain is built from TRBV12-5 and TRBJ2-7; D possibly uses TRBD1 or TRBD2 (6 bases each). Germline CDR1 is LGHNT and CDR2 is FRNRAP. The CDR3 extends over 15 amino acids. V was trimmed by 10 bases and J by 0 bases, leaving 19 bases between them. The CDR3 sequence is CANQLRGAYSYEQYF. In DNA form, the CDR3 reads TGTGCTAATCAACTTAGGGGGGCCTACTCCTACGAGCAGTACTTC.

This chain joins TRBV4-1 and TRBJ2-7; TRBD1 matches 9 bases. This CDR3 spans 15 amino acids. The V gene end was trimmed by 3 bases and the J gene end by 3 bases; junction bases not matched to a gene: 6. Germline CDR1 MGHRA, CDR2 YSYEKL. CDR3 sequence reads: CASSQVEGQGYEQYF. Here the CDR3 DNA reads TGCGCCAGCAGCCAGGTTGAGGGACAGGGCTACGAGCAGTACTTC.

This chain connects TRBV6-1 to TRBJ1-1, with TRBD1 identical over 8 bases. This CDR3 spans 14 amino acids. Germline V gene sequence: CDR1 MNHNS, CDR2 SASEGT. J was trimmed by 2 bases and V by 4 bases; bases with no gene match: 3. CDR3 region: CASSGQGSNTEAFF. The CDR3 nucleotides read TGTGCCAGCAGTGGACAGGGGTCTAACACTGAAGCTTTCTTT.

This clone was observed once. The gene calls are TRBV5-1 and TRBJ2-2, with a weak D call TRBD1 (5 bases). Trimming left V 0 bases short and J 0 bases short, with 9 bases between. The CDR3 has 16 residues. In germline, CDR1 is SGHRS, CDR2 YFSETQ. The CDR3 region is CASSLEDTTNTGELFF. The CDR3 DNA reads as TGCGCCAGCAGCTTGGAGGACACCACGAACACCGGGGAGCTGTTTTTT.

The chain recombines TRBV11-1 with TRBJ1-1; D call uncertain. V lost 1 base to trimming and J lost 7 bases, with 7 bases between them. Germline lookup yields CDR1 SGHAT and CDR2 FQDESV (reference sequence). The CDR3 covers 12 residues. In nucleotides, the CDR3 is TGTGCCAGCAGCTTAGACAGACTTGAAGCTTTCTTT. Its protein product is CASSLDRLEAFF.

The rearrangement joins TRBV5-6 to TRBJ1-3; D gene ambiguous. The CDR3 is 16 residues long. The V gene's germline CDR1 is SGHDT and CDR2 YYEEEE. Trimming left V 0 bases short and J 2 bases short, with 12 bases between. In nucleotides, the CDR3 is TGTGCCAGCAGCTTGGAGGGAGATCTCCCTGGAAACACCATATATTTT. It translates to CASSLEGDLPGNTIYF.